This TCR beta chain was observed in a study of CD8+CD57+ T cells in acquired aplastic anemia. This clonotype was detected ten times or more. Genomic DNA constituted the template upon which TCR beta VDJ and CDR3 profiling was performed. TCRdb recomputed calls from the reads with MiXCR, one row per CDR3 protein. The table lists 150,000 to 200,000 distinct CDR3 sequences, roughly 50% of them singletons. Those patients picked for sequencing had displayed CD8+CD57+ cell expansion on flow cytometry. This sequence originates from a human donor with aplastic anemia. Material: sorted CD4+, CD8+, or CD8+CD57+ T cells (not recorded which) from PBMCs.

CDR3 in amino acids: CASSPDSAVYNEQFF. In DNA, the CDR3 is TGTGCCAGCAGCCCCGACTCTGCGGTATACAATGAGCAGTTCTTC. V gene TRBV14 combines with J gene TRBJ2-1; the D is unclear. Germline V gene sequence: CDR1 SGHDN, CDR2 FVKESK. The CDR3 length is 15 residues. V gave up 4 bases and J gave up 4 bases, with 14 bases separating them.